Following are 17 T cell receptor beta chains from one sample sequenced in a study of cytomegalovirus exposure and HLA in healthy donors. PCR was performed using 60 Vbeta and 13 Jbeta primers. TCRdb's copy holds only in-frame clones and misses some; the assay was immunoSEQ multiplex PCR. Of some 88,000 clones listed, 55% to 85% are singletons. Sequenced input: PBMCs. The receptors stem from a woman between 18 and 30 years old in good health and CMV-seropositive.

This clone was recorded a few times. The rearrangement links TRBV4-1 to TRBJ2-1; tentative D call: TRBD1 (6 bases). Per the germline V gene, CDR1 is MGHRA and CDR2 is YSYEKL. The V gene lost 0 bases and the J gene lost 1 base, with 22 bases spanning the gap. The CDR3 extends over 20 amino acids. CDR3: CASSQDWSWNPGQSYNEQFF. In DNA, the CDR3 is TGCGCCAGCAGCCAAGATTGGTCATGGAACCCGGGACAATCCTACAATGAGCAGTTCTTC.

This clone was recorded a few times. The V gene is TRBV15, the J gene TRBJ2-7; TRBD2 agrees at 7 bases. Per the germline V gene, CDR1 is LNHNV and CDR2 is YYDKDF (reference sequence). This CDR3 contains 13 residues. Germline trimming cut 3 bases from V and 7 bases from J; bases unmatched to any gene: 6. The CDR3 is CATSSRLAWEQYF. CDR3 DNA sequence: TGTGCCACCAGCAGCCGACTAGCATGGGAGCAGTACTTC.

V and J are TRBV18 and TRBJ1-1, with D possibly matching TRBD1 (5 bases). The CDR3 runs 14 residues. Germline V CDR1 and CDR2: KGHSH, LQKENI. V was shortened by 1 base and J by 7 bases, with 13 bases between the two germline ends. The CDR3: CASSPRGVADEAFF. The CDR3 DNA sequence: TGTGCCAGCTCACCACGGGGGGTCGCTGATGAAGCTTTCTTT.

In this sample, this clone turned up many times. The chain has TRBV6-6 and TRBJ1-5; D gene unclear. This CDR3 has 13 residues. Between the trimmed V and J ends, which lost 5 bases and 8 bases, there was a span of 13 bases. Per the germline V gene, CDR1 is MNHNY and CDR2 is SVGAGI (reference sequence). CDR3 amino acids: CASSPGIGKPQHF. DNA for the CDR3: TGTGCCAGCAGTCCGGGGATTGGGAAGCCCCAGCATTTT.

This chain links TRBV19 with TRBJ2-7; 14 bases match TRBD2. Germline CDR1 is LNHDA and CDR2 is SQIVND (reference sequence). Unmatched junction bases numbered 5, after V lost 9 bases and J lost 7 bases. The CDR3 is 13 residues long. The DNA for the CDR3 is TGTGCCAGCGGGACTAGCGGGAGTCGGGAGCAGTACTTC. Its protein is CASGTSGSREQYF.

The chain recombines TRBV5-4 with TRBJ2-7; 9 positions match TRBD1. The J segment lost 2 bases and the V segment lost 0 bases, leaving 9 bases of the junction unmatched. The CDR3 consists of 17 residues. Germline loops: CDR1 SGHNT, CDR2 YYREEE (reference sequence). The CDR3 loop is CASSLGGTGRLPYEQYF. DNA for the CDR3: TGTGCCAGCAGCTTGGGGGGGACAGGGAGACTACCCTACGAGCAGTACTTC.

This clone was observed at least ten times. CDR3 loop: CASSPTTLPNSPLHF. In nucleotides, the CDR3 is TGTGCCAGCAGTCCCACGACTCTCCCTAATTCACCCCTCCACTTT. The chain employs TRBV6-4 and TRBJ1-6; D unresolved. The CDR3 is 15 amino acids. V was cut by 5 bases and J by 6 bases, with 14 bases left in between. The germline CDR1 and CDR2 sequences are MRHNA and SNTAGT.

The chain employs TRBV11-1 and TRBJ2-7; TRBD1 aligns across 10 bases. There are 14 residues in the CDR3. Trimming at V came to 5 bases and at J to 2 bases, leaving 3 bases not matched to a gene. The V gene's germline CDR1 is SGHAT and CDR2 FQDESV (reference sequence). The CDR3 spells CASSKGQGTYEQYF. CDR3 sequence (DNA): TGTGCCAGCAGCAAGGGACAGGGGACCTACGAGCAGTACTTC.

For the CDR3, the DNA is TGTGCCAGCAGCTGGACCCGGGCAGGAGGTGCGCAGCCCCAGCATTTT. Its translation: CASSWTRAGGAQPQHF. The chain uses TRBV5-5 and TRBJ1-5; no clear D. V lost 3 bases to trimming and J lost 7 bases, with 20 bases between them. There are 16 residues in the CDR3. Per germline, CDR1 SGHKS and CDR2 YYEKEE (reference sequence).

There are a few counts of this clone. V and J are TRBV4-3 and TRBJ2-7; tentatively, D is TRBD1 (6 bases). The CDR3 has 13 residues. V was shortened by 0 bases and J by 9 bases, with 12 bases between the two germline ends. CDR1 is LGHNA and CDR2 is YSLEER in the germline V gene. This CDR3 reads CASSQETGKLQYF. The CDR3 coding sequence is TGCGCCAGCAGCCAAGAAACAGGGAAGTTGCAGTACTTC.

The CDR3 loop reads CAWKPGQGSSPLHF. The CDR3 DNA reads as TGTGCCTGGAAACCGGGACAGGGGTCATCACCCCTCCACTTT. The chain is built from TRBV30 and TRBJ1-6; 10 nucleotides line up with TRBD1. Germline V gene data show CDR1 as GTSNPN and CDR2 as SVGIG (reference sequence). V shed 4 bases, J shed 10 bases, and the junction held 7 bases outside the gene matches. The CDR3 length is 14 residues.

V and J are TRBV5-6 and TRBJ1-4; D may be TRBD1 (6 bases). Trimming left V 1 base short and J 0 bases short, with 16 bases between. Germline V gene data show CDR1 as SGHDT and CDR2 as YYEEEE. The CDR3 consists of 18 residues. The CDR3 coding sequence is TGTGCCAGCAGCTTGTTGCCCCGAGGACAGCCAACTAATGAAAAACTGTTTTTT. Translating gives CASSLLPRGQPTNEKLFF.

This sequence joins TRBV7-2 and TRBJ1-5; 7 bases are shared with TRBD1. The ends lost 1 base at V and 5 bases at J; junction bases unmatched: 2. The CDR3 is made up of 14 amino acids. CDR1 SGHTA and CDR2 FQGNSA come from the germline V gene. For the CDR3, the DNA is TGTGCCAGCAGCTTAGTGAGGGGGCATCAGCCCCAGCATTTT. Amino acid sequence: CASSLVRGHQPQHF.

The chain uses TRBV13 and TRBJ2-1; possible D gene TRBD1, 5 bases. Germline assignment: CDR1 PRHDT and CDR2 FYEKMQ (reference sequence). The V end lost 1 base, the J end lost 0 bases, and 13 bases lay between the germline ends. The length of the CDR3 is 17 residues. The CDR3 protein is CASSLVGRKSSYNEQFF. The CDR3 bases are TGTGCCAGCAGCTTAGTGGGGCGCAAGAGCTCCTACAATGAGCAGTTCTTC.

The chain is built from TRBV7-3 and TRBJ2-3; D may be TRBD2 (7 bases). The CDR3 loop spans 16 amino acids. Germline assignment: CDR1 SGHTA and CDR2 FQGTGA. V dropped 1 base and J dropped 7 bases, with 18 bases sitting between them. The CDR3 DNA follows: TGTGCCAGCAGCTTAATTAGGGGGGGGGATGTGAATACGCAGTATTTT. Translation: CASSLIRGGDVNTQYF.

The chain has TRBV15 and TRBJ2-3; TRBD1 is a possible D gene (6 bases). This CDR3 is built from 17 residues. V was shortened by 5 bases and J by 2 bases, with 20 bases between the two germline ends. The germline gives CDR1 LNHNV, CDR2 YYDKDF (reference sequence). In nucleotides, the CDR3 is TGTGCCACCAGCGGAGGACAGCCCCTAACCTACACAGATACGCAGTATTTT. Amino acids: CATSGGQPLTYTDTQYF.

The chain carries TRBV4-2 and TRBJ1-2; no clear D. CDR3 length: 14 residues. Germline V gene sequence: CDR1 LGHNA, CDR2 YNFKEQ. Trimming removed 2 bases from V and 8 bases from J, with 15 bases in between. The CDR3 DNA sequence: TGTGCCAGCAGCCAAAACGAGGAGAGGAGGGGCTACACCTTC. Translated, it gives CASSQNEERRGYTF.